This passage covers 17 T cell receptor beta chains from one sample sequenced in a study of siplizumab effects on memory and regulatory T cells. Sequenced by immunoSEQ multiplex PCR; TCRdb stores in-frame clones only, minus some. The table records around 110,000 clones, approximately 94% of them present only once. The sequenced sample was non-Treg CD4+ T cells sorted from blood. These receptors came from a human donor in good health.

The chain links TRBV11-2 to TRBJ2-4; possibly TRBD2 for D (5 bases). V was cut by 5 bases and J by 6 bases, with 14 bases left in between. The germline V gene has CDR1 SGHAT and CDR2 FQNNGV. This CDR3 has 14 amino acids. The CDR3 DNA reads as TGTGCCAGCAGCGGACCGGGATATGGAAACATTCAGTACTTC. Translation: CASSGPGYGNIQYF.

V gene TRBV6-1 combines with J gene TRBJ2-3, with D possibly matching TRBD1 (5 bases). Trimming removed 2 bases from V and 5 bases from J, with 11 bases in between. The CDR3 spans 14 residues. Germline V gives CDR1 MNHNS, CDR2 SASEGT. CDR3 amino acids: CASSEQGKEDTQYF. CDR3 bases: TGTGCCAGCAGTGAACAGGGAAAGGAAGATACGCAGTATTTT.

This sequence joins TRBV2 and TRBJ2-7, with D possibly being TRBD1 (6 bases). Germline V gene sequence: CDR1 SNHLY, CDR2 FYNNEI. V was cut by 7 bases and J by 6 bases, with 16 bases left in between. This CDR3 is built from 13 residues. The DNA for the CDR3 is TGTGCCAGCAACAGACAGGCCCTGTCCGAGCAGTACTTC. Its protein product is CASNRQALSEQYF.

The CDR3 DNA reads TGTGCCAGCAGCTTAGTTGATCGGGGGACTGGAAACACCATATATTTT. This codes for CASSLVDRGTGNTIYF. J is TRBJ1-3 and V is TRBV5-6, with D possibly being TRBD1 (5 bases). The length of the CDR3 is 16 residues. The germline gives CDR1 SGHDT, CDR2 YYEEEE. Trimming took off 2 bases at V and 2 bases at J, with 14 bases between the two ends. Variable domain in full (rest from reference TRBV5-6 and TRBJ1-3): DAGVTQSPTHLIKTRGQQVTLRCSPKSGHDTVSWYQQALGQGPQFIFQYYEEEERQRGNFPDRFSGHQFPNYSSELNVNALLLGDSALYLCASSLVDRGTGNTIYFGEGSWLTVV.

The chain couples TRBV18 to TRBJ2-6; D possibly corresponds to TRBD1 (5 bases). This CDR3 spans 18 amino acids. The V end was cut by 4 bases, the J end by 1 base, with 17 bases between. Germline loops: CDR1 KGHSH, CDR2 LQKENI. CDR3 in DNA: TGTGCCAGCTCACAGTTGCAGGGCCAAGGGTCTGGGGCCAACGTCCTGACTTTC. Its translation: CASSQLQGQGSGANVLTF.

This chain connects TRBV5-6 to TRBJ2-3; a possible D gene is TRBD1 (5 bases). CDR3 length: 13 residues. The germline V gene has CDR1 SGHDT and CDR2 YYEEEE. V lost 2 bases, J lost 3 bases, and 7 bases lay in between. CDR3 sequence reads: CASSFPGTDTQYF. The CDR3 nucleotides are TGTGCCAGCAGCTTCCCAGGGACAGATACGCAGTATTTT.

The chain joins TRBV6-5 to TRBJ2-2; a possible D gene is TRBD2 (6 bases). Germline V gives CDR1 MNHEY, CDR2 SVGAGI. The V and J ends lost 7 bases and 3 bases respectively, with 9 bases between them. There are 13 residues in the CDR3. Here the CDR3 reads CASTSSDTGELFF. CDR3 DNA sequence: TGTGCCAGCACGTCTAGCGACACCGGGGAGCTGTTTTTT.

The CDR3 sequence: CASSPTPYGDTEAFF. Written as DNA, the CDR3 is TGTGCCAGCTCACCAACGCCCTACGGGGACACTGAAGCTTTCTTT. The chain combines TRBV18 with TRBJ1-1; D gene unclear. The germline V and J ends were trimmed by 2 bases and 3 bases, with 13 bases remaining between them. This CDR3 is 15 amino acids long. Per the germline V gene, CDR1 is KGHSH and CDR2 is LQKENI. The whole variable domain, filled in from reference TRBV18 and TRBJ1-1, reads NAGVMQNPRHLVRRRGQEARLRCSPMKGHSHVYWYRQLPEEGLKFMVYLQKENIIDESGMPKERFSAEFPKEGPSILRIQQVVRGDSAAYFCASSPTPYGDTEAFFGQGTRLTVV.

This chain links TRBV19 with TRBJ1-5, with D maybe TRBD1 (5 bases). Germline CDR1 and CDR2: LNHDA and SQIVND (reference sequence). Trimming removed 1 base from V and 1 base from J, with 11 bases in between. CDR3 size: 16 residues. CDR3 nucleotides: TGTGCCAGTAGTATAGTCGCGGGGGGAAGCAATCAGCCCCAGCATTTT. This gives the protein CASSIVAGGSNQPQHF.

Here the CDR3 reads CASSYSGRGGGNTIYF. The CDR3 DNA is TGTGCCAGCAGTTACTCGGGCAGGGGTGGGGGAAACACCATATATTTT. V gene TRBV6-5 combines with J gene TRBJ1-3, with D perhaps TRBD1 (6 bases). Between the trimmed V and J ends, which lost 0 bases and 4 bases, there was a span of 13 bases. The V gene's germline CDR1 is MNHEY and CDR2 SVGAGI. There are 16 residues in the CDR3.

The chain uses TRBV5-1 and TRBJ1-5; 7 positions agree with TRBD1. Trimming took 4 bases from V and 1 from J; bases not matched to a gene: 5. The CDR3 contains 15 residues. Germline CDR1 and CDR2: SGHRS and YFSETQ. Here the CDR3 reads CASSPLTGSNQPQHF. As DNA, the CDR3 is TGCGCCAGCAGCCCGCTGACAGGGAGCAATCAGCCCCAGCATTTT.

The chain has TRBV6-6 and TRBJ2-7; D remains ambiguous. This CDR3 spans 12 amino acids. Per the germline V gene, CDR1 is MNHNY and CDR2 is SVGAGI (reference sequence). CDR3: CPRRTVVGEQYF. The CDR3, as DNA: TGTCCTAGACGGACGGTCGTGGGCGAGCAGTACTTC.

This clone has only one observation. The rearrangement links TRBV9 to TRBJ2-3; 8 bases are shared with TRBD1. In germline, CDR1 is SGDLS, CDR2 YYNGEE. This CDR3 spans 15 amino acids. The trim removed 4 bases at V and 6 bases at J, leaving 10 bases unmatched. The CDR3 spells CASSPGTGGWDTQYF. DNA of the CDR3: TGTGCCAGCAGCCCCGGGACAGGTGGATGGGATACGCAGTATTTT.

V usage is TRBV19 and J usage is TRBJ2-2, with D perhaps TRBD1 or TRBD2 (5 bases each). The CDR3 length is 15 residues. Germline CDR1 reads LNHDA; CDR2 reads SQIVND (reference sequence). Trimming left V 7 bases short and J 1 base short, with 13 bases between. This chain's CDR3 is CASTPGTVNTGELFF. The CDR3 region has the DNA TGTGCCAGTACCCCCGGGACGGTGAACACCGGGGAGCTGTTTTTT.

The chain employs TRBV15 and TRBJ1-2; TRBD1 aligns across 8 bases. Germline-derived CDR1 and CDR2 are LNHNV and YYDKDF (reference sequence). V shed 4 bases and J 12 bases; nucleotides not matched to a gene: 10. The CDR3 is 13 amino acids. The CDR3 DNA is TGTGCCACCAGCAAGGGACAGGAGCGGGGCCACACCTTC. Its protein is CATSKGQERGHTF.

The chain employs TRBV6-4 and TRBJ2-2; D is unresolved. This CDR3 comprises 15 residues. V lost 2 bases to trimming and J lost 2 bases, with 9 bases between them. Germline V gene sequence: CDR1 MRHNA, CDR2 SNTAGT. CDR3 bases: TGTGCCAGCAGTGACGATGGCAGAAACACCGGGGAGCTGTTTTTT. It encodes CASSDDGRNTGELFF.

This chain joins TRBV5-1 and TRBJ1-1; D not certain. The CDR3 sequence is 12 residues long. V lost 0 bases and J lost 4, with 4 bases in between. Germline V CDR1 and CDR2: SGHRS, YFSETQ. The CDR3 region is CASSLEGTEAFF. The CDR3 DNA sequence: TGCGCCAGCAGCTTGGAAGGCACTGAAGCTTTCTTT.